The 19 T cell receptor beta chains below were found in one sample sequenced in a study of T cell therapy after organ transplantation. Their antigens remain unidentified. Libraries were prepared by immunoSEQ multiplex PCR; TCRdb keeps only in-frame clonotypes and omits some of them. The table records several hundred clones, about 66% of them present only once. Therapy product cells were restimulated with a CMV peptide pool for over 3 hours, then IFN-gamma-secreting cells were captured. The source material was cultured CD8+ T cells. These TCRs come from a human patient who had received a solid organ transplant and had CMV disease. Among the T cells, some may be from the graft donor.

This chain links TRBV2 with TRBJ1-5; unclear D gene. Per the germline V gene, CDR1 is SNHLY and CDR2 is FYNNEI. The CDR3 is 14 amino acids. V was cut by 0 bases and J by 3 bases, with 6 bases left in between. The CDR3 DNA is TGTGCCAGCAGTGAAGCGCCAAACAATCAGCCCCAGCATTTT. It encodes CASSEAPNNQPQHF.

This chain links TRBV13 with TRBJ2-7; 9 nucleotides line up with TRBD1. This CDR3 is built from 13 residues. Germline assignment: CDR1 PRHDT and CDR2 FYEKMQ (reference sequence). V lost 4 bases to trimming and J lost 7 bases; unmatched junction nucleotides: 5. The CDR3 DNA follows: TGTGCCAGCAGCTCGGACAGGGGTTGGGAGCAGTACTTC. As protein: CASSSDRGWEQYF.

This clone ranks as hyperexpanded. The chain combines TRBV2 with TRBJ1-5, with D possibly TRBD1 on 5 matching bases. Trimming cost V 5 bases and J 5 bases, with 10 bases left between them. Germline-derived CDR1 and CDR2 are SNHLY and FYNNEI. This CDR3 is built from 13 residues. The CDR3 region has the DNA TGTGCCAGCAGTATCCAGGGCTATCAGCCCCAGCATTTT. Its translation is CASSIQGYQPQHF.

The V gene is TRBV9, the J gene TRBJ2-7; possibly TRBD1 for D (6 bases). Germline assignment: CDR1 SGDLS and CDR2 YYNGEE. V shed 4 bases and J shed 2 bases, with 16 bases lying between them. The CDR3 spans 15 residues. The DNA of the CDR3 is TGTGCCAGCAGCCCCGAGGGGGACCTAACCTACGAGCAGTACTTC. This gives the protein CASSPEGDLTYEQYF.

CDR3 protein: CASSYSGTNTEAFF. As DNA, the CDR3 is TGTGCCAGCAGTTACTCGGGCACAAACACTGAAGCTTTCTTT. The chain recombines TRBV6-6 with TRBJ1-1, with D hard to call. The CDR3 is 14 residues long. Trimming left V 0 bases short and J 2 bases short, with 7 bases between. Germline CDR1 and CDR2: MNHNY and SVGAGI (reference sequence).

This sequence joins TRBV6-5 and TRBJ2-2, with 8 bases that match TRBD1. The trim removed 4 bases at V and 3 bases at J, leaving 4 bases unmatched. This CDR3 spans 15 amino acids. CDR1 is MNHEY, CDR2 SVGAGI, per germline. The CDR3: CASSSTGEDTGELFF. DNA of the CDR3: TGTGCCAGCAGTTCGACAGGGGAGGACACCGGGGAGCTGTTTTTT.

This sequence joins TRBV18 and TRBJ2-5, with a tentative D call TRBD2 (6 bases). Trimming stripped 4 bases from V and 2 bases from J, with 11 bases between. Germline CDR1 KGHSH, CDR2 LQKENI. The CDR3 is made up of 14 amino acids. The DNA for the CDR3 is TGTGCCAGCTCACGCCCGGGGGAACAAGAGACCCAGTACTTC. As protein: CASSRPGEQETQYF.

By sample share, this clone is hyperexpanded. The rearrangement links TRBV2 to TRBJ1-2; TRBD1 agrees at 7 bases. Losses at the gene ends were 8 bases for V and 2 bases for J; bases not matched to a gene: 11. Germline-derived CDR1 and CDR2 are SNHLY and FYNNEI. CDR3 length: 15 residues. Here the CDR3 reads CASGSIGQANYGYTF. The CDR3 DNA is TGTGCCAGCGGGTCAATCGGACAGGCCAACTATGGCTACACCTTC. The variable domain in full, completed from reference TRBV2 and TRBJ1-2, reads EPEVTQTPSHQVTQMGQEVILRCVPISNHLYFYWYRQILGQKVEFLVSFYNNEISEKSEIFDDQFSVERPDGSNFTLKIRSTKLEDSAMYFCASGSIGQANYGYTFGSGTRLTVV.

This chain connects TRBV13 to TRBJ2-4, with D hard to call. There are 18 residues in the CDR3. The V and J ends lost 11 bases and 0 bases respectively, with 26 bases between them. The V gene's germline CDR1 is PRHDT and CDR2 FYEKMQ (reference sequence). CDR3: CASSNLAASSLAKNIQYF. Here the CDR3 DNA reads TGTGCCTCTTCCAACCTGGCGGCCTCAAGTCTAGCCAAAAACATTCAGTACTTC. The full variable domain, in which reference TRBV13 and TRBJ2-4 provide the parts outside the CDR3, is AAGVIQSPRHLIKEKRETATLKCYPIPRHDTVYWYQQGPGQDPQFLISFYEKMQSDKGSIPDRFSAQQFSDYHSELNMSSLELGDSALYFCASSNLAASSLAKNIQYFGAGTRLSVL.

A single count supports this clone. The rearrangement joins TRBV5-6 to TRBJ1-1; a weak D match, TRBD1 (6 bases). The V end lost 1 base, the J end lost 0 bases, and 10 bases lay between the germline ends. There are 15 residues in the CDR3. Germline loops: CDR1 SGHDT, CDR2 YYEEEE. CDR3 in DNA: TGTGCCAGCAGCTTGATTGGACAGTTGAACACTGAAGCTTTCTTT. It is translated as CASSLIGQLNTEAFF.

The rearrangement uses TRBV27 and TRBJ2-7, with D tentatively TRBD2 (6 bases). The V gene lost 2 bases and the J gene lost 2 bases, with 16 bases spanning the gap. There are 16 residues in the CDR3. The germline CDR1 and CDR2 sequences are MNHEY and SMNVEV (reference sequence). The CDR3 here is CASSLIGRGGAYEQYF. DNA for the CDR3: TGTGCCAGCAGTTTAATAGGGCGGGGAGGCGCCTACGAGCAGTACTTC.

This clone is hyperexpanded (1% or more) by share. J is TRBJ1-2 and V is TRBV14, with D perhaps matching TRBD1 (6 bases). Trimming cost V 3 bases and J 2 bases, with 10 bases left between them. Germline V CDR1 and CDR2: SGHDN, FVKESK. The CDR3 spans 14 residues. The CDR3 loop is CASSQGHINYGYTF. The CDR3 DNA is TGTGCCAGCAGCCAGGGACACATAAACTATGGCTACACCTTC.

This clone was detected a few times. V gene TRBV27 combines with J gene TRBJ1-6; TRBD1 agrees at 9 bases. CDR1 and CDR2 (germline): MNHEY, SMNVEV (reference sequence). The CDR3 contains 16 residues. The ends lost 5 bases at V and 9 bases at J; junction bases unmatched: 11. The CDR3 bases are TGTGCCAGCAGTGTCTACTCCGGGACAGGGAGTTCACCCCTCCACTTT. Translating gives CASSVYSGTGSSPLHF.

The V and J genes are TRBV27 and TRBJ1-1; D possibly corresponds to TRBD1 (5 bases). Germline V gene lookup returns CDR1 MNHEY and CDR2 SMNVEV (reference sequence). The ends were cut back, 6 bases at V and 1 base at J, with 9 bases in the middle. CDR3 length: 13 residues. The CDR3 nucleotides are TGTGCCAGCAGCCCCGGGGCGAACACTGAAGCTTTCTTT. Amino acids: CASSPGANTEAFF.

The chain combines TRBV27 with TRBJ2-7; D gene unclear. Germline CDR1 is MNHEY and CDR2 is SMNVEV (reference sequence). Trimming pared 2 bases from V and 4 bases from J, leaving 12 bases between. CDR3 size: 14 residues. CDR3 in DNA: TGTGCCAGCAGTTTAGGATTTACTGGTTACGAGCAGTACTTC. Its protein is CASSLGFTGYEQYF.

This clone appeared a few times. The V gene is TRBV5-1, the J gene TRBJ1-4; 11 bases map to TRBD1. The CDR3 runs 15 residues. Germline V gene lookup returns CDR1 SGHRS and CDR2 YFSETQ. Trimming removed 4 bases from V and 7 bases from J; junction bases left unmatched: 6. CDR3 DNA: TGCGCCAGCAGCGTAGGACAGGGGGCGCCTGAAAAACTGTTTTTT. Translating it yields CASSVGQGAPEKLFF. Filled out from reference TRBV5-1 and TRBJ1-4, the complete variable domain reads KAGVTQTPRYLIKTRGQQVTLSCSPISGHRSVSWYQQTPGQGLQFLFEYFSETQRNKGNFPGRFSGRQFSNSRSEMNVSTLELGDSALYLCASSVGQGAPEKLFFGSGTQLSVL.

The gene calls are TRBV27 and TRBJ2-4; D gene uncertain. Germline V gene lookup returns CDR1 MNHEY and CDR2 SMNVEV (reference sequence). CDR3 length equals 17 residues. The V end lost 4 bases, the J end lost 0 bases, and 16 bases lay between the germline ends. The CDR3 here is CASSSVRTALAKNIQYF. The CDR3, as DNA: TGTGCCAGCAGTTCGGTCCGGACGGCACTAGCCAAAAACATTCAGTACTTC.

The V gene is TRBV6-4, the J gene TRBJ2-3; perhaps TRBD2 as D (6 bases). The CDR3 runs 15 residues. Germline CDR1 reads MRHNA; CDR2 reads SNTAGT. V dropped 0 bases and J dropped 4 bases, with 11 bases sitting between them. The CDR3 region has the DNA TGTGCCAGCAGTGACTCTGGAGGGGACCCAGATACGCAGTATTTT. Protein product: CASSDSGGDPDTQYF.

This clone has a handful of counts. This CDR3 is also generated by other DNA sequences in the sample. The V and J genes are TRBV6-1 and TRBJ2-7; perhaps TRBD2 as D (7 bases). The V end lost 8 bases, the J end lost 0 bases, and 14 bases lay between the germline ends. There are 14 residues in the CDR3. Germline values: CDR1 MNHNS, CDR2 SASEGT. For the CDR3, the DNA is TGTGCCAGCTCCGCCCGGGGGGCCTCCTACGAGCAGTACTTC. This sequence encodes CASSARGASYEQYF.